Given below is one T cell receptor beta chain in context. Its antigen is unknown. No per-base quality is available; no much larger clone lies one base away. This sample is drawn from a study of shared clonotypes between healthy human individuals (dated by TCRdb to 2018 to 2020). Study-level background: A couple of women and three men aged 18 to 49 years were included in the cohort. Per donor, leukapheresis produced somewhere between about 0.9 and 9.5 billion PBMCs. To estimate repertoire size and how much clonotypes are shared between individuals, the study performed deep sequencing of blood TCR repertoires from five healthy adults. For each donor, CD4 naive and CD4 memory were each run on three plates, CD8 naive on two plates, and CD8 memory on one plate. Libraries were prepared and TCR repertoires were sequenced by different laboratories using diverse techniques, in order to increase sequencing depth and limit assay-specific biases. What the work shows at the level of the full study, not this receptor alone: Pairwise subsampling indicated that sequencing depth was expected to affect the degree of clonotype sharing among donors. The genetic and exposure-history diversity represented was limited by the small number of donors. Incomplete sequencing was indicated by rarefaction of sorted-subset datasets, despite the large sequencing depth. Clonotypes shared by all four sorted-subset donors showed higher generation probabilities than non-shared clonotypes. When a handful of donors were compared, the shared fraction of clonotypes was about 5.5% for naive CD4, 3.5% to 4% for naive CD8, roughly 2.5% for memory CD4, and 0.3% to 0.5% for memory CD8. Sampling was restricted to blood, and TCR repertoires in tissues likely differ from the TCR repertoires found in blood. Naive subsets generally had larger estimated clonotype richness than memory subsets.

The donors were healthy, HIV-negative adults who had no recently reported acute infections or vaccinations. All donors were Caucasian adults living in Nashville, Tennessee, USA. CD8 memory samples were composed of magnetically selected CD45RO+ cells combined with CCR7-negative CD45RA+ effector memory (TemRA) cells. Blood was collected by leukapheresis, and PBMCs were isolated by Ficoll-Histopaque density gradient centrifugation and then cryopreserved in liquid nitrogen vapor phase. Purity and quantity of every magnetically sorted T cell population were checked by analytical flow cytometry. From each sorted fraction, genomic DNA was isolated and quantified by UV absorbance on a Nanodrop 2000c. Using the deep immunoSEQ assay, TCR CDR3 regions were amplified from genomic DNA by multiplex PCR. For each cell subset, the extracted genomic DNA was distributed evenly across all wells of several immunoSEQ 96-well plates, and each plate served as one replicate. Each replicate PCR for sorted subsets received around 210 ng genomic DNA, equal to around 32,000 T cell genomes. Purified libraries were quantified with a Qubit 3.0 fluorometer, sized on a Bioanalyzer 2100, and re-quantified with the KAPA Library Quantification kit. Every immunoSEQ 96-well plate was sequenced on a dedicated single-read 150-cycle Illumina NextSeq 550 flow cell. The published analysis was carried out like this. Because the immunoSEQ output held only junctional sequences and lacked quality scores, the filtering could not match the filtering applied to full-length reads. Sequences were annotated with PyIR, a Python wrapper for IgBLAST v1.9, using IMGT germline references to assign V/J genes and CDR3. Reads with weak V/J assignments (E-value above 1e-6), missing CDR3, stop codons, out-of-frame junctions, or ambiguous translated residues were removed. V3J clonotypes were defined as sequences sharing the same inferred V gene, J gene, and CDR3 amino acid sequence. The percentage overlap between two repertoires was calculated by dividing the number of shared unique clonotypes by the size of the smaller repertoire. Three approaches were used to assess repertoire richness: RTK rarefaction, the Chao1 estimator, and Recon v2.1 estimates of unobserved clonotypes. Generation probabilities for all TCRbeta clonotypes obtained by the gDNA method from a few donors were computed using OLGA. In its TCRdb copy, this immuneACCESS table keeps in-frame sequences only and misses some clones. Where compared with another copy, unresolved V genes explain less than half of these, and the others have no known cause. For V, J and clone size, that table is used; D and trimming come from the DNA. In all, the sample holds some 320,000 clones, and around nine tenths of those were seen once. Roughly 15% of the sample lies in the top ten.

Sequenced: memory CD8+ T cells sorted from blood. What this sample's cell subset or site label stands for: CD45RO+ cells pooled with CCR7-negative TemRA cells. The sequence was obtained from a man between 18 and 29 years old in good health.

The DNA reads as follows: TGTGCCAGCTCACCGACAGGCTACTGGGGTGAAAAACTGTTTTTT. Its coded protein is CASSPTGYWGEKLFF. The V and J genes are TRBV18 and TRBJ1-4, and perhaps TRBD1 as D gene, on 6 matching bases. Spanning cysteine to phenylalanine, the CDR3 consists of 15 amino acids. The retained sequence is limited to the CDR3, 45 bases, with the frame set at the first base. As encoded in the germline V gene, CDR1 is KGHSH while CDR2 is LQKENI. V and J are truncated by 3 bases and 7 bases respectively, leaving an intervening sequence of 15 bases.